These T cell receptor beta chains were read from a single sample in a study of STAT5B mutations in CD4+ large granular lymphocyte leukemia. Using immunoSEQ multiplex PCR, the repertoire was profiled, and TCRdb retains in-frame clones only, with some absent. Of thousands of clones in the sample, over 70% are singletons; the top ten hold about 66%. Specimen: PBMCs. The receptors shown here come from a woman aged 55-69 years with CD4+ T-cell large granular lymphocyte leukemia. CDR3s include the opening cysteine and the closing phenylalanine or tryptophan. The D gene is left open where the match is weak. The listing skips clone size in some rows; elsewhere it reads once, few, many or a size class.

d_gene,abundance,j_gene,v_gene,CDR3nt,CDR3aa
NA,NA,TRBJ1-6,TRBV30,TGTGCCTGTGGAAGGAATATTTCACCCCTCCACTTT,CACGRNISPLHF
NA,NA,TRBJ1-5,TRBV5-1,TGCGCCAGCAGCTTGGAGGGGGTGGGCAATCAGCCCCAGCATTTT,CASSLEGVGNQPQHF
TRBD1,NA,TRBJ1-2,TRBV30,TGTGCCTGGAGGGGAGGGGGCCAAGCTATTAACTATGGCTACACCTTC,CAWRGGGQAINYGYTF
NA,NA,TRBJ2-7,TRBV7-2,TGTGCCAGCAGCTTAGCGGGGGGCCGCGGCTACGAGCAGTACTTC,CASSLAGGRGYEQYF
TRBD1,NA,TRBJ1-1,TRBV10-2,TGCGCCAGCAGATCGACAGGGAGCACTGAAGCTTTCTTT,CASRSTGSTEAFF
NA,few,TRBJ2-7,TRBV7-2,TGTGCCAGCAGCCGAGTTGGAGCAGATCTCTCCTACGAGCAGTACTTC,CASSRVGADLSYEQYF
TRBD2,NA,TRBJ2-5,TRBV2,TGTGCCAGCAGTGACTTGTTAGCGGGGGGCCAGGAGCAGTACTTC,CASSDLLAGGQEQYF
TRBD1,NA,TRBJ1-1,TRBV7-8,TGTGCCAGCAGCTTCGTCCCGGGACAGGGGCGAGCCGTTAACACTGAAGCTTTCTTT,CASSFVPGQGRAVNTEAFF
NA,NA,TRBJ1-5,TRBV7-2,TGTGCCAGCAGCTTAATAAGTAGCAATCAGCCCCAGCATTTT,CASSLISSNQPQHF
NA,NA,TRBJ1-3,TRBV30,TGTGCCTGGGATTCACAGGGACCTGCATCTGGAAACACCATATATTTT,CAWDSQGPASGNTIYF
NA,NA,TRBJ1-1,TRBV6-5,TGTGCCAGCAGTTACTCGAGTAGGGAGAACACTGAAGCTTTCTTT,CASSYSSRENTEAFF
TRBD2,NA,TRBJ2-7,TRBV5-6,TGTGCCAGCAGCTTGGCGGCTAGCGGAGAATCCTACGAGCAGTACTTC,CASSLAASGESYEQYF
NA,NA,TRBJ2-7,TRBV6-1,TGTGCCAGCAGTGAATCTAGCTACGAGCAGTACTTC,CASSESSYEQYF
TRBD2,few,TRBJ2-1,TRBV2,TGTGCCAGCAGTGTCGTTAGCGGGATAGGAGACAATGAGCAGTTCTTC,CASSVVSGIGDNEQFF
NA,NA,TRBJ1-4,TRBV6-5,TGTGCCAGCAGTTACACCCAAAGAGTTGAAAAACTGTTTTTT,CASSYTQRVEKLFF
TRBD1,NA,TRBJ1-4,TRBV2,TGTGCCAGCAACTCGGGACAGGGGAATGAAAAACTGTTTTTT,CASNSGQGNEKLFF
NA,NA,TRBJ1-1,TRBV7-2,TGTGCCAGCAGCCGATCGATGAACACTGAAGCTTTCTTT,CASSRSMNTEAFF
NA,NA,TRBJ2-5,TRBV5-4,TGTGCCAGCAGCTTGGGGGTCCTCCAAGAGACCCAGTACTTC,CASSLGVLQETQYF
NA,NA,TRBJ2-2,TRBV29-1,TGCAGCGTTGAAGAGCGGGAGAACACCGGGGAGCTGTTTTTT,CSVEERENTGELFF
NA,NA,TRBJ1-1,TRBV5-1,TGCGCCAGCAGCTTCGGACAGCTGAACACTGAAGCTTTCTTT,CASSFGQLNTEAFF
NA,NA,TRBJ1-3,TRBV2,TGTGCCAGCAGTGACGGTTACTCTGGAAACACCATATATTTT,CASSDGYSGNTIYF
NA,NA,TRBJ1-4,TRBV4-3,TGCGCCAGCAGCCAAGATGCGTTGACAAGCGGACCCTACCCAACTAATGAAAAACTGTTTTTT,CASSQDALTSGPYPTNEKLFF
TRBD1,NA,TRBJ2-2,TRBV4-3,TGCGCCAGCAGCCTGGACAGGGCGAACACCGGGGAGCTGTTTTTT,CASSLDRANTGELFF
NA,NA,TRBJ2-3,TRBV2,TGTGCCAGCAGCCCCGACAGTAGCACAGATACGCAGTATTTT,CASSPDSSTDTQYF
TRBD1,NA,TRBJ1-1,TRBV6-5,TGTGCCAGCAGTTACTCGACAGGGCGGACTGAAGCTTTCTTT,CASSYSTGRTEAFF
TRBD1,few,TRBJ1-5,TRBV29-1,TGCAGCGTTGCCGAACAGGGGAGCAATCAGCCCCAGCATTTT,CSVAEQGSNQPQHF
NA,NA,TRBJ2-3,TRBV11-2,TGTGCCAGCAGTGTTTCGGTAGATACGCAGTATTTT,CASSVSVDTQYF
TRBD1,NA,TRBJ2-1,TRBV5-1,TGCGCCAGCAGCTGGGGGACAGGTAAAGGGCAGAGGAGCTCCTACAATGAGCAGTTCTTC,CASSWGTGKGQRSSYNEQFF
NA,NA,TRBJ2-5,TRBV7-7,TGTGCCAGCAGCTTAGAAAGGGGACGCTCAGAAGAGACCCAGTACTTC,CASSLERGRSEETQYF
NA,few,TRBJ1-4,TRBV5-6,TGTGCCAGCAGCTTGGCTGAGGGTGAAAAACTGTTTTTT,CASSLAEGEKLFF
TRBD2,NA,TRBJ2-3,TRBV7-9,TGTGCCAGCAGCTTAGGGACTAGCGGCACAGATACGCAGTATTTT,CASSLGTSGTDTQYF
TRBD2,NA,TRBJ2-6,TRBV30,TGTGCCTGGAGGCGGGGAAGACTAGCCTCTGGGGCCAACGTCCTGACTTTC,CAWRRGRLASGANVLTF
NA,few,TRBJ1-1,TRBV11-3,TGTGCCAGCAGCTTATTGAACACTGAAGCTTTCTTT,CASSLLNTEAFF
TRBD1,NA,TRBJ1-1,TRBV4-3,TGCGCCAGCAGCCAAGCTGGGACAGGAATTTTGAACACTGAAGCTTTCTTT,CASSQAGTGILNTEAFF
NA,NA,TRBJ1-1,TRBV7-2,TGTGCCAGCAGCCTCAACGGGGCAGCCATGAACACTGAAGCTTTCTTT,CASSLNGAAMNTEAFF
NA,NA,TRBJ1-3,TRBV28,TGTGCCAGCAGTAGGGGACGCCCCTCTGGAAACACCATATATTTT,CASSRGRPSGNTIYF
NA,NA,TRBJ1-2,TRBV29-1,TGCAGCGTCCCGGGCGATTATGGCTACACCTTC,CSVPGDYGYTF
NA,once,TRBJ2-3,TRBV19,TGTGCCAGTAGTATCCGACAGACTACCACAGATACGCAGTATTTT,CASSIRQTTTDTQYF
NA,NA,TRBJ1-5,TRBV15,TGTGCCACCAGCAGTAGCAATCAGCCCCAGCATTTT,CATSSSNQPQHF
NA,NA,TRBJ1-5,TRBV28,TGTGCCAGCAGCCTCCCCTTGGGGAGCAATCAGCCCCAGCATTTT,CASSLPLGSNQPQHF
TRBD1,NA,TRBJ1-1,TRBV19,TGTGCCAGTAGTATGGAAGGACAGGGGGCTAGGAGGGACACTGAAGCTTTCTTT,CASSMEGQGARRDTEAFF
NA,NA,TRBJ2-7,TRBV7-2,TGTGCCAGCAGCTACCTGAGGGGGTTAGAGCAGTACTTC,CASSYLRGLEQYF
NA,NA,TRBJ2-4,TRBV7-2,TGTGCCAGCACTCAGTTTTCCCTAGCCAAAAACATTCAGTACTTC,CASTQFSLAKNIQYF
NA,NA,TRBJ2-6,TRBV7-2,TGTGCCAGCAGCTTGCGATCCTCTGGGGCCAACGTCCTGACTTTC,CASSLRSSGANVLTF
NA,NA,TRBJ1-3,TRBV7-9,TGTGCCAGCAGCCCCCGGGGAATAACCATATATTTT,CASSPRGITIYF
NA,NA,TRBJ1-3,TRBV5-1,TGCGCCAGCAGCTTGGCGGCGTCCGCGGGGCGAGGGGACACCATATATTTT,CASSLAASAGRGDTIYF